These 8 T cell receptor beta chains were all obtained from the same sample, sequenced in a study of CD8+ T cells in alopecia areata. RNA, once extracted, was reverse transcribed into cDNA for use as the sequencing template. Assay used: immunoSEQ multiplex PCR; TCRdb lists only in-frame clones, some missing. The sample lists about 190,000 clones, roughly 70% seen once, with approximately 1.4% in the top ten. The treatment was: oral pan-JAK inhibitor, 5-10 mg twice daily. Specimen: CD4+ T cells sorted from blood, collected around week 50, from a patient treated with tofacitinib. The receptors come from a human donor with alopecia areata.

This clone was picked up a small number of times. The V and J genes are TRBV4-1 and TRBJ1-6, with no clear D. Trimming removed 0 bases at V and 10 bases at J, with 13 bases between. CDR1 MGHRA and CDR2 YSYEKL come from the germline V gene. This CDR3 is built from 15 residues. The chain's CDR3 is CASSQDVPVDSPLHF. The CDR3 DNA reads TGCGCCAGCAGCCAAGATGTTCCAGTGGACTCACCCCTCCACTTT.

The gene calls are TRBV2 and TRBJ2-5; no reliable D call. Deletions cut 4 bases from V and 4 bases from J, with 7 bases between. This CDR3 contains 12 residues. Germline CDR1 is SNHLY and CDR2 is FYNNEI. CDR3 sequence reads: CASSGTRETQYF. The DNA of the CDR3 is TGTGCCAGCAGTGGGACCCGAGAGACCCAGTACTTC. Filled out from reference TRBV2 and TRBJ2-5, the complete variable domain reads EPEVTQTPSHQVTQMGQEVILRCVPISNHLYFYWYRQILGQKVEFLVSFYNNEISEKSEIFDDQFSVERPDGSNFTLKIRSTKLEDSAMYFCASSGTRETQYFGPGTRLLVL.

The genes are TRBV7-2 and TRBJ2-5; D is ambiguous. The CDR3 is made up of 14 amino acids. V was trimmed by 3 bases and J by 5 bases, leaving 13 bases between them. Germline lookup yields CDR1 SGHTA and CDR2 FQGNSA. The CDR3 loop reads CASSLSALAETQYF. Written as DNA, the CDR3 is TGTGCCAGCAGCTTGTCCGCCTTGGCGGAGACCCAGTACTTC.

A few counts support this clone. V is TRBV29-1 and J is TRBJ1-2; 10 nucleotides match TRBD1. Unmatched junction bases numbered 8, after V lost 8 bases and J lost 2 bases. The CDR3 has 14 amino acids. Looked up from germline, CDR1 is SQVTM and CDR2 is ANQGSEA. The DNA of the CDR3 is TGCAGCTCCTGGGACAGGGGATCCAACTATGGCTACACCTTC. It translates to CSSWDRGSNYGYTF.

V gene TRBV29-1 combines with J gene TRBJ2-7; TRBD1 agrees at 7 bases. V was clipped by 7 bases and J by 3 bases; unmatched bases: 12. Germline lookup yields CDR1 SQVTM and CDR2 ANQGSEA. The CDR3 loop spans 14 amino acids. CDR3 nucleotides: TGCAGCGCCACTCACCGGGACAGTCTCTACGAGCAGTACTTC. This gives the protein CSATHRDSLYEQYF.

The V call is TRBV14, the J call TRBJ1-1, with D unclear. The CDR3 has 13 amino acids. Deletions cut 0 bases from V and 3 bases from J, with 5 bases between. The germline V gene has CDR1 SGHDN and CDR2 FVKESK. The CDR3, as DNA: TGTGCCAGCAGCCAAGAATTAGACACTGAAGCTTTCTTT. It translates to CASSQELDTEAFF.

The chain carries TRBV29-1 and TRBJ1-1, with D possibly TRBD1 on 5 matching bases. Germline V gene sequence: CDR1 SQVTM, CDR2 ANQGSEA. Deletions cut 5 bases from V and 6 bases from J, with 10 bases between. The CDR3 spans 11 residues. Written as DNA, the CDR3 is TGCAGCGTTCGACAGCCTTCTGAAGCTTTCTTT. Residues: CSVRQPSEAFF.

This clone was seen repeatedly, ten times or more. The chain recombines TRBV2 with TRBJ1-3, with 11 nucleotides matching TRBD1. CDR3 size: 15 residues. Losses at the gene ends were 7 bases for V and 4 bases for J; bases not matched to a gene: 6. Germline lookup yields CDR1 SNHLY and CDR2 FYNNEI. The CDR3 loop reads CASTRTGGEGNTIYF. The CDR3 bases are TGTGCCAGCACCAGGACAGGGGGCGAGGGAAACACCATATATTTT.